A selection of T cell receptor beta chains follows, all from one sample in a study of naive and memory T cell subsets. A single record per CDR3 protein comes from TCRdb applying MiXCR to the UMI-ligation and nested PCR reads. The sample records approximately 85,000 distinct CDR3 sequences, approximately 6.5% being singletons. What was sequenced was central memory CD4+ T cells from blood. All receptors come from a human donor in good health. The CDR3 runs from the conserved cysteine through the conserved F or W. A D gene is named only where the DNA matches it firmly. Clone size is shown for a subset of rows, as once, few, many or a class of expanded clone.

D	V	size	J	DNA	CDR3
TRBD1	TRBV6-5	few	TRBJ2-6	TGTGCCAGCAGTTACTCCGGACAGGGCGGGGCCAACGTCCTGACTTTC	CASSYSGQGGANVLTF
-	TRBV7-2	-	TRBJ2-2	TGTGCCAGCAGCTTAGCGGGGAGGACCGGGGAGCTGTTTTTT	CASSLAGRTGELFF
-	TRBV6-6	few	TRBJ2-7	TGTGCCAGCAGTTACGAGGCCACCTACGAGCAGTACTTC	CASSYEATYEQYF
-	TRBV4-3	few	TRBJ2-3	TGCGCCAGCAGCCAGGATTCGAGGGGGTCTCACACAGATACGCAGTATTTT	CASSQDSRGSHTDTQYF
TRBD1	TRBV20-1	-	TRBJ1-2	TGCAGTGCTAGCGGGACAGGGGTCTATGGCTACACCTTC	CSASGTGVYGYTF
-	TRBV10-3	few	TRBJ1-2	TGTGCCACCGGACCCCCGGAGCGCTACACCTTC	CATGPPERYTF
TRBD2	TRBV27	-	TRBJ2-7	TGTGCCAGCAGTTTAATTAGCGGGGGCCTATACGAGCAGTACTTC	CASSLISGGLYEQYF
TRBD2	TRBV18	many	TRBJ2-1	TGTGCCAGCTCACGGACTAGCCCCAGCGATGAGCAGTTCTTC	CASSRTSPSDEQFF
-	TRBV5-1	many	TRBJ2-1	TGCGCCACCACTTGGGGACCCACGGGGAATGAGCAGTTCTTC	CATTWGPTGNEQFF
-	TRBV20-1	many	TRBJ2-7	TGCAGTGCTAGGTCCGGGAGCCCTCGCGAGCAGTACTTC	CSARSGSPREQYF
-	TRBV20-1	many	TRBJ2-1	TGCAGTGCTAGAGATTCGCCTGATAAGTCCTACAATGAGCAGTTCTTC	CSARDSPDKSYNEQFF
-	TRBV7-2	few	TRBJ1-1	TGTGCCAGCAGCTACGCAGGTACCCCTTTGGAGGGCACTGAAGCTTTCTTT	CASSYAGTPLEGTEAFF
TRBD1	TRBV29-1	many	TRBJ1-2	TGCAGCGTGATCGACAGGGTCGCGGGGTATGGCTACACCTTC	CSVIDRVAGYGYTF
-	TRBV19	few	TRBJ1-5	TGTGCCAGCAGGCAGGGGAATGGCAATCAGCCCCAGCATTTT	CASRQGNGNQPQHF
-	TRBV30	many	TRBJ1-3	TGTGCCTGGGGACAGAGAGACACCATATATTTT	CAWGQRDTIYF
TRBD1	TRBV7-2	many	TRBJ2-1	TGTGCCAGCAGCCTTCAACAGGGGGCAGATGAGCAGTTCTTC	CASSLQQGADEQFF
-	TRBV18	-	TRBJ2-7	TGTGCCAGCTCACCGAACGGGGGCTACGAGCAGTACTTC	CASSPNGGYEQYF
-	TRBV9	few	TRBJ2-7	TGTGCCAGCAGCTCTAGGGGTGGGTATAGCTCCTACGAGCAGTACTTC	CASSSRGGYSSYEQYF
-	TRBV18	-	TRBJ2-2	TGTGCCAGCTCTCCTCAGGGTTCCGGGGAGCTGTTTTTT	CASSPQGSGELFF
TRBD2	TRBV24-1	-	TRBJ2-2	TGTGCCACCAGTGATCCCTGGACTAGCGGGAGCACCGGGGAGCTGTTTTTT	CATSDPWTSGSTGELFF
-	TRBV25-1	-	TRBJ2-7	TGTGCCAGCAGTGGGGGGTTAGGAGGGGGCTCGAACGGGAACGAGCAGTACTTC	CASSGGLGGGSNGNEQYF
-	TRBV5-5	-	TRBJ2-2	TGTGCCAGCAGCTTGTGGCTGAACACCGGGGAGCTGTTTTTT	CASSLWLNTGELFF
-	TRBV7-2	-	TRBJ2-1	TGTGTCAGCAATCCGGCCGGCTACAATGAGCAGTTCTTC	CVSNPAGYNEQFF
-	TRBV7-3	many	TRBJ2-2	TGTGCCAGCAGCTTAACGTGGCAGACCGGGGAGCTGTTTTTT	CASSLTWQTGELFF
-	TRBV5-4	-	TRBJ2-5	TGTGCCAGCAGCTCCCCCAGCGGCCCCCAGTACTTC	CASSSPSGPQYF
-	TRBV20-1	many	TRBJ2-3	TGCAGTGCTCACCGGGACTCCTGGGGAGATACGCAGTATTTT	CSAHRDSWGDTQYF
-	TRBV6-2/TRBV6-3	-	TRBJ2-3	TGTGCCAGCAGTTACCTGGGGGCGACAGATACGCAGTATTTT	CASSYLGATDTQYF
-	TRBV14	many	TRBJ1-1	TGTGCCAGCAGCCAAGATCGGTTCATTGAGCACGCTGAAGCTTTCTTT	CASSQDRFIEHAEAFF
-	TRBV4-2	-	TRBJ2-5	TGTGCCAGCAGCCCAGCAAAATTCCAAGAGACCCAGTACTTC	CASSPAKFQETQYF
-	TRBV7-9	many	TRBJ1-1	TGTGCCAGCAGCTTAGTAACGGGGTCTAACACTGAAGCTTTCTTT	CASSLVTGSNTEAFF
TRBD2	TRBV9	many	TRBJ2-1	TGTGCCAGCAGCGCTAGCGGGAGGGTTATCGATGAGCAGTTCTTC	CASSASGRVIDEQFF
TRBD2	TRBV7-9	-	TRBJ2-2	TGTGCCAGCAGCTTAGGTAGCGGGAGAGCCGGGGAGCTGTTTTTT	CASSLGSGRAGELFF
-	TRBV7-3	-	TRBJ2-3	TGTGCCAGCAGCCCTATGGACAGCACAGATACGCAGTATTTT	CASSPMDSTDTQYF
TRBD2	TRBV4-2	many	TRBJ2-7	TGTGCCAGCAGCCGGACCCAACTGACTAGCGGGTACTCCTACGAGCAGTACTTC	CASSRTQLTSGYSYEQYF
-	TRBV7-9	few	TRBJ2-7	TGTGCCAGCAGCTTAGGCCCGCGCCACGAGCAGTACTTC	CASSLGPRHEQYF
-	TRBV15	-	TRBJ2-7	TGTGCCACCAGCAGAGATGGACAGCTCAAGCAGTACTTC	CATSRDGQLKQYF
TRBD1	TRBV12-3/TRBV12-4	many	TRBJ1-4	TGTGCCAGCAGTGGGGGACAGGGAACTGAAAAACTGTTTTTT	CASSGGQGTEKLFF
-	TRBV9	few	TRBJ2-5	TGTGCCAGCAGCGTATCGGCGGGGCAAGGGGCCCAGTACTTC	CASSVSAGQGAQYF
-	TRBV7-9	many	TRBJ2-5	TGTGCCAGCAGTCGGACGGCGGGTGGAGAGACCCAGTACTTC	CASSRTAGGETQYF
-	TRBV27	-	TRBJ2-1	TGTGCCAGCACCCCTAGCTCTTGGAGCTCCTACAATGAGCAGTTCTTC	CASTPSSWSSYNEQFF
-	TRBV7-2	few	TRBJ2-7	TGTGCCAGCACCTTAGTGAGCGGATCCTACGAGCAGTACTTC	CASTLVSGSYEQYF
-	TRBV20-1	many	TRBJ1-6	TGCAGTGCTAGAGATAAGAACAGCGGAAATTCCCCCCTCCACTTT	CSARDKNSGNSPLHF
-	TRBV2	-	TRBJ2-1	TGTGCCAGCAGTGCGGCGACGGGGGCCTACAATGAGCAGTTCTTC	CASSAATGAYNEQFF
-	TRBV6-6	-	TRBJ2-7	TGTGCCAGCAGCAAAACGGGTACTCCCAGCTCCTACGAGCAGTACTTC	CASSKTGTPSSYEQYF
TRBD1	TRBV19	many	TRBJ1-5	TGTGCCAGTGGAATCGTAGGGACAGGGGGCAATCAGCCCCAGCATTTT	CASGIVGTGGNQPQHF
TRBD2	TRBV6-6	-	TRBJ2-7	TGTGCCAGCAGTACCTATGGGACTAGCGCTACCTACGAGCAGTACTTC	CASSTYGTSATYEQYF
-	TRBV9	many	TRBJ2-4	TGTGCCAGCAGCGTAGGAGGTGGGGTGAACATTCAGTACTTC	CASSVGGGVNIQYF
-	TRBV7-9	few	TRBJ1-4	TGTGCCAGCAGCTTGCCGACGGGGGCCGGTGAAAAACTGTTTTTT	CASSLPTGAGEKLFF
-	TRBV18	many	TRBJ1-2	TGTGCCAGCTCACCGAATCATTGGAGTGGCTACACCTTC	CASSPNHWSGYTF
TRBD1	TRBV10-3	-	TRBJ1-1	TGTGCCATCAGTGGGACAGGGCCCACTGAAGCTTTCTTT	CAISGTGPTEAFF